This T cell receptor beta chain came from a study of T cell repertoires in cytomegalovirus infection. Whole-study context: CMV epitopes in the study were HLA-C-restricted (recently identified) and HLA-B-restricted (well studied). From public TCR beta signatures came an indication of both CMV infection and matching HLA type. Study results and limitations: Clonotypes of TCR beta that were HLA-C-restricted and CMV-specific dominated the ex vivo response.

TCRdb used MiXCR to reprocess the reads, holding one entry per CDR3 protein. The table lists approximately 56,000 distinct CDR3 sequences, about 19% of them singletons. The germline V and J ends were trimmed by 3 bases and 2 bases, with 8 bases remaining between them. This CDR3 has 13 residues. About this clonotype: The antigen is undetermined.

This chain uses TRBV12-3 or TRBV12-4 with TRBJ2-7; no definite D call. This receptor was obtained from a human donor in good health (CMV status not recorded). Some clones in this sample may be carry-over from other donors' samples. Sequenced material: CD8+ T cells from cultured PBMCs, taken from culture after CMV antigen stimulation. This CDR3 reads CASSFGAPYEQYF. The CDR3 DNA follows: TGTGCCAGCAGTTTTGGTGCGCCCTACGAGCAGTACTTC.